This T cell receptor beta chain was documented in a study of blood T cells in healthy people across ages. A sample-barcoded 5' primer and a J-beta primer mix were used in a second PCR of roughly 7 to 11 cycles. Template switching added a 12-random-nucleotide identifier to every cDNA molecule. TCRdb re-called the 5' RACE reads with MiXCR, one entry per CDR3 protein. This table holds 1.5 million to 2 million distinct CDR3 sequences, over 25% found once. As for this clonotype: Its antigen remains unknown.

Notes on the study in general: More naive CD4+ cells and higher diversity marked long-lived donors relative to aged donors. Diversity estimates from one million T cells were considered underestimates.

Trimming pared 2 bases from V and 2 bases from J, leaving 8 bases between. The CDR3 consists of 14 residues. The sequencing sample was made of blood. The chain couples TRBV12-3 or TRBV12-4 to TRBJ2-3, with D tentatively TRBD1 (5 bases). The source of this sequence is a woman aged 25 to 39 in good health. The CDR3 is CASSLQGNTDTQYF. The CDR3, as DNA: TGTGCCAGCAGTTTACAGGGAAACACAGATACGCAGTATTTT.